The rows below give T cell receptor beta chains drawn from one sample of a study of shared clonotypes between healthy human individuals. Sequencing used immunoSEQ multiplex PCR; TCRdb keeps in-frame clones, though not all of them. Among approximately 2.5 million clones listed, more than 85% were seen once. The specimen sequenced was naive CD4+ T cells from PBMCs. The source of these receptors is a man aged 18 to 29 in good health. Some clones in this sample may be carry-over from other donors' samples. The CDR3 runs from the conserved cysteine through the conserved F or W. Each record gives: CDR3 protein, CDR3 DNA, V gene, J gene, clone size, D gene. The D gene is left open where the match is weak. The listing skips clone size in some rows; elsewhere it reads once, few, many or a size class.

CDR3: CASRDQGPGELFF; DNA: TGTGCCAGCAGGGACCAGGGCCCCGGGGAGCTGTTTTTT; V: TRBV11-1; J: TRBJ2-2; size: .; D: .
CDR3: CASSPRASTDTQYF; DNA: TGTGCCAGCAGCCCCCGGGCGAGCACAGATACGCAGTATTTT; V: TRBV7-3; J: TRBJ2-3; size: .; D: .
CDR3: CASSLGQQQETQYF; DNA: TGTGCCAGCTCACTTGGACAGCAACAAGAGACCCAGTACTTC; V: TRBV18; J: TRBJ2-5; size: .; D: .
CDR3: CASSVGTSGTYEQYF; DNA: TGTGCCAGCAGCGTAGGGACTAGCGGTACCTACGAGCAGTACTTC; V: TRBV2; J: TRBJ2-7; size: .; D: TRBD2
CDR3: CASNRAGVAYNEQFF; DNA: TGTGCCAGCAACCGAGCGGGAGTAGCATACAATGAGCAGTTCTTC; V: TRBV28; J: TRBJ2-1; size: .; D: TRBD2
CDR3: CASSYSETGIYEQYF; DNA: TGTGCCAGCAGTTATTCCGAGACAGGGATCTACGAGCAGTACTTC; V: TRBV6-5; J: TRBJ2-7; size: .; D: TRBD1
CDR3: CASSPRGLTYEQYF; DNA: TGTGCCAGCAGCCCCCGTGGGCTTACCTACGAGCAGTACTTC; V: TRBV5-4; J: TRBJ2-7; size: .; D: .
CDR3: CASSDTLAGEDEQFF; DNA: TGTGCCAGCAGTGATACGCTAGCGGGGGAGGATGAGCAGTTCTTC; V: TRBV2; J: TRBJ2-1; size: .; D: TRBD2
CDR3: CASSQDALNGGGYTF; DNA: TGTGCCAGCAGCCAAGATGCCCTAAACGGAGGCGGCTACACCTTC; V: TRBV14; J: TRBJ1-2; size: .; D: .
CDR3: CASSSSGVGEKLFF; DNA: TGTGCCAGCAGCTCGTCAGGGGTGGGCGAAAAACTGTTTTTT; V: TRBV11-1; J: TRBJ1-4; size: .; D: .
CDR3: CASSPIRGREGANYGYTF; DNA: TGTGCCAGCAGCCCCATCCGGGGTAGGGAGGGGGCTAACTATGGCTACACCTTC; V: TRBV5-6; J: TRBJ1-2; size: .; D: .
CDR3: CASSLEGLGETQYF; DNA: TGCGCCAGCAGCTTGGAAGGGCTGGGGGAGACCCAGTACTTC; V: TRBV5-1; J: TRBJ2-5; size: .; D: .
CDR3: CASSPKEVAGGFRAQHF; DNA: TGTGCCAGCAGCCCCAAAGAGGTTGCAGGGGGCTTTAGGGCCCAGCATTTT; V: TRBV4-2; J: TRBJ1-5; size: .; D: TRBD1
CDR3: CASSHPTGEQNIQYF; DNA: TGCGCCAGCAGTCACCCGACAGGGGAGCAAAACATTCAGTACTTC; V: TRBV23-1; J: TRBJ2-4; size: .; D: TRBD1
CDR3: CASSYGQTYSNEQFF; DNA: TGTGCCAGCAGTTACGGACAGACCTACTCCAATGAGCAGTTCTTC; V: TRBV6-5; J: TRBJ2-1; size: .; D: .
CDR3: CSARGPYEQYF; DNA: TGCAGTGCTAGAGGCCCCTACGAGCAGTACTTC; V: TRBV20-1; J: TRBJ2-7; size: .; D: .
CDR3: CASRRGKNTGELFF; DNA: TGTGCCAGCAGGAGGGGCAAGAACACCGGGGAGCTGTTTTTT; V: TRBV6-5; J: TRBJ2-2; size: .; D: .
CDR3: CAIKRDAAYNEQFF; DNA: TGTGCCATCAAAAGGGACGCGGCCTACAATGAGCAGTTCTTC; V: TRBV10-3; J: TRBJ2-1; size: .; D: .
CDR3: CASSLYGTSGNTIYF; DNA: TGTGCCAGCAGCTTATACGGTACCTCTGGAAACACCATATATTTT; V: TRBV5-6; J: TRBJ1-3; size: .; D: .
CDR3: CAWREYWASSYNEQFF; DNA: TGTGCCTGGAGAGAGTATTGGGCTAGCTCCTACAATGAGCAGTTCTTC; V: TRBV30; J: TRBJ2-1; size: .; D: .
CDR3: CASSQEPGDQPQHF; DNA: TGCGCCAGCAGCCAAGAACCAGGGGATCAGCCCCAGCATTTT; V: TRBV4-1; J: TRBJ1-5; size: .; D: .
CDR3: CASSEDGTVYNEQFF; DNA: TGTGCCAGCAGTGAAGATGGGACAGTATACAATGAGCAGTTCTTC; V: TRBV2; J: TRBJ2-1; size: .; D: TRBD1
CDR3: CASSSSGQGAIAKNIQYF; DNA: TGTGCCAGTAGTTCGTCGGGACAGGGGGCGATAGCCAAAAACATTCAGTACTTC; V: TRBV19; J: TRBJ2-4; size: once; D: TRBD1
CDR3: CASSLSAPGTAFF; DNA: TGTGCCAGCAGTTTATCGGCCCCGGGAACGGCTTTCTTT; V: TRBV27; J: TRBJ1-1; size: .; D: .
CDR3: CASSLVPAGGRDTQYF; DNA: TGTGCCAGCAGCTTAGTACCGGCGGGGGGGCGGGATACGCAGTATTTT; V: TRBV7-2; J: TRBJ2-3; size: .; D: TRBD2
CDR3: CASSLEGSSYEQYF; DNA: TGTGCCAGCAGCTTAGAGGGGAGCTCCTACGAGCAGTACTTC; V: TRBV7-3; J: TRBJ2-7; size: .; D: .
CDR3: CASSLGAGGYEQYF; DNA: TGTGCCAGCAGCTTAGGGGCAGGGGGGTACGAGCAGTACTTC; V: TRBV7-8; J: TRBJ2-7; size: .; D: .
CDR3: CASSVGFQGNTEAFF; DNA: TGTGCCAGCAGCGTAGGATTTCAGGGGAACACTGAAGCTTTCTTT; V: TRBV9; J: TRBJ1-1; size: .; D: .
CDR3: CASSLFSADTEAFF; DNA: TGCGCCAGCAGCTTGTTCTCAGCGGACACTGAAGCTTTCTTT; V: TRBV5-1; J: TRBJ1-1; size: .; D: .
CDR3: CASSLGPDTQYF; DNA: TGTGCCAGCAGCTTGGGTCCAGATACGCAGTATTTT; V: TRBV7-8; J: TRBJ2-3; size: .; D: .
CDR3: CASSVDTGVEKLFF; DNA: TGTGCCAGCAGCGTAGATACAGGGGTCGAAAAACTGTTTTTT; V: TRBV9; J: TRBJ1-4; size: .; D: TRBD1
CDR3: CASSLRIADTQYF; DNA: TGTGCCAGCAGTTTACGGATTGCAGATACGCAGTATTTT; V: TRBV28; J: TRBJ2-3; size: .; D: .
CDR3: CASSHGHANTEAFF; DNA: TGTGCCAGCAGCCACGGACACGCGAACACTGAAGCTTTCTTT; V: TRBV7-3; J: TRBJ1-1; size: .; D: .
CDR3: CASSVGTGIYEQYF; DNA: TGTGCCAGCAGCGTAGGGACAGGGATCTACGAGCAGTACTTC; V: TRBV9; J: TRBJ2-7; size: .; D: TRBD1
CDR3: CASSTQGFGADTQYF; DNA: TGTGCCAGCTCTACGCAGGGATTTGGCGCAGATACGCAGTATTTT; V: TRBV11-2; J: TRBJ2-3; size: once; D: .
CDR3: CAISEQGAGNTIYF; DNA: TGTGCCATCAGTGAACAGGGGGCTGGAAACACCATATATTTT; V: TRBV10-3; J: TRBJ1-3; size: .; D: TRBD1
CDR3: CASSYGTVGYTF; DNA: TGTGCCAGCAGTTACGGGACAGTTGGCTACACCTTC; V: TRBV6-5; J: TRBJ1-2; size: .; D: TRBD1
CDR3: CASSPLWGPRYEQYF; DNA: TGTGCCAGCAGTCCTCTTTGGGGGCCGAGGTACGAGCAGTACTTC; V: TRBV6-5; J: TRBJ2-7; size: .; D: .
CDR3: CSVGELKDQPQHF; DNA: TGCAGCGTTGGAGAACTGAAAGATCAGCCCCAGCATTTT; V: TRBV29-1; J: TRBJ1-5; size: few; D: .